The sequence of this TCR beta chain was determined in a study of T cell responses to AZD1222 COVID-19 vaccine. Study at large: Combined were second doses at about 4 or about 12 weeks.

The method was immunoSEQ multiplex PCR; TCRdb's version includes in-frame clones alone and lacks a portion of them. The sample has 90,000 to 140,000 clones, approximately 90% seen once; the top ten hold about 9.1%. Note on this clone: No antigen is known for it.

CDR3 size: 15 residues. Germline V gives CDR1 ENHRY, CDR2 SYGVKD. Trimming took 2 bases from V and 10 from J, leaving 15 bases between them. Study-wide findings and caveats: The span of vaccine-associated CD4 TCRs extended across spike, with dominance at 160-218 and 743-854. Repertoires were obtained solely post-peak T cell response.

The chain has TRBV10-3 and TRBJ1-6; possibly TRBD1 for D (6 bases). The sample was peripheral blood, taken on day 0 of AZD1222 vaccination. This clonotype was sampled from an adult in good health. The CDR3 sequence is CAISETYREDSPLHF. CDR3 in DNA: TGTGCCATCAGTGAGACATACAGGGAAGACTCACCCCTCCACTTT.